A single sample is the source of the 5 T cell receptor beta chains below, sequenced in a study of Tregs in tolerant kidney transplant recipients. The protocol was immunoSEQ multiplex PCR, while the TCRdb copy is restricted to in-frame clones and leaves out a portion. The table shows around 61,000 clones, with more than 75% occurring only once. The nonmyeloablative bone marrow transplants came from related graft donors, with transient mixed chimerism. The sample was CD4+ T cells from blood (PBMCs), taken 6 months after the transplant. All receptors derive from a human patient who received a combined kidney and bone marrow transplant. Among the T cells, some may be from the graft donor.

V is TRBV4-2 and J is TRBJ1-2, with D unresolved. CDR3 length: 14 residues. The germline V and J ends were trimmed by 0 bases and 3 bases, with 8 bases remaining between them. Germline values: CDR1 LGHNA, CDR2 YNFKEQ. CDR3 amino acids: CASSQDEGYYGYTF. The CDR3 nucleotides are TGTGCCAGCAGCCAAGATGAGGGCTACTATGGCTACACCTTC.

This clone was detected once. The chain links TRBV5-8 to TRBJ2-7, with 7 bases fitting TRBD1. The CDR3 has 13 residues. Per the germline V gene, CDR1 is SGHTS and CDR2 is YDEGEE. The V segment lost 4 bases and the J segment 2 bases; nucleotides outside the gene matches: 3. CDR3 loop: CASSPTGTYEQYF. The DNA of the CDR3 is TGTGCCAGCAGCCCGACAGGGACCTACGAGCAGTACTTC.

J is TRBJ1-1 and V is TRBV11-1; TRBD1 agrees at 7 bases. The V gene end was trimmed by 5 bases and the J gene end by 1 base; junction bases not matched to a gene: 7. The germline CDR1 and CDR2 sequences are SGHAT and FQDESV (reference sequence). There are 15 residues in the CDR3. The CDR3 protein is CASSPRQGRNTEAFF. The CDR3 coding sequence is TGTGCCAGCAGCCCCCGACAGGGACGGAACACTGAAGCTTTCTTT.

This chain joins TRBV5-1 and TRBJ2-1, with 9 bases aligning to TRBD1. Germline loops: CDR1 SGHRS, CDR2 YFSETQ. CDR3 length equals 17 residues. The junction had 16 bases not matched to a gene; V was cut back by 4 bases and J by 8 bases. The CDR3, as DNA: TGCGCCAGCAGCCCTCTAGGGACAGGGCGCCCTCCTCATGAGCAGTTCTTC. The encoded protein is CASSPLGTGRPPHEQFF.

This chain links TRBV4-1 with TRBJ1-1, with D uncertain. CDR3 length: 12 residues. The V gene's germline CDR1 is MGHRA and CDR2 YSYEKL. With 2 bases removed from V and 9 bases from J, the gap between germline ends came to 10 bases. CDR3 protein: CASSQRGPKAFF. The CDR3 DNA reads as TGCGCCAGCAGCCAAAGAGGCCCTAAAGCTTTCTTT.